This TCR beta chain was found in a study of blood T cell repertoires in COVID-19. The overall study: From the United States, Italy and Spain came samples of acute and convalescent COVID-19. PBMCs, B-cell-depleted T cells, or T cells provided the cDNA or gDNA that made up the material.

In the original analysis: Estimation of nucleated cell counts relied on the amplification of reference gene primers. Sequencing used immunoSEQ multiplex PCR; TCRdb keeps in-frame clones, though not all of them. V, J and clone size are taken as reported in that table, and D and trimming were inferred from the DNA itself. The sample shows over 250,000 clones, 85% to 90% of them seen only once. The clonotype was recovered from a human donor in a cohort sampled during active COVID-19. The sequenced sample consisted of peripheral blood.

The CDR3 DNA reads TGTGCCAGCAGTCGGGGTCCGAACACCGGGGAGCTGTTTTTT. Its translation is CASSRGPNTGELFF. This chain connects TRBV5-8 to TRBJ2-2, with D possibly TRBD2 on 5 matching bases. The CDR3 loop spans 14 amino acids. Trimming took off 5 bases at V and 0 bases at J, with 8 bases between the two ends. The V gene's germline CDR1 is SGHTS and CDR2 YDEGEE.